This T cell receptor (beta chain) was identified in a study of control samples from healthy donors and cancer patients. The data were produced by immunoSEQ multiplex PCR, yet TCRdb's version contains in-frame clones alone and is incomplete. The sample has approximately 26,000 clones; around 90% are singletons. Per germline, CDR1 ENHRY and CDR2 SYGVKD. CDR3 length: 13 residues. Trimming took off 4 bases at V and 5 bases at J, with 9 bases between the two ends. V is TRBV10-3 and J is TRBJ2-1, with a possible D match to TRBD2 (6 bases). This clonotype was obtained from a middle-aged man with lung cancer. Sequencing was performed on PBMCs. The CDR3 DNA reads as TGTGCCATCAGTGGCGGGGTCAACAATGAGCAGTTCTTC. Translated, it gives CAISGGVNNEQFF.